The following is a TCR beta chain sequence with its context. Antigen: not known. This specimen comes from a study of T-cell reconstitution after alpha-beta-depleted transplantation in children. Overall study results and limits: Surviving recipient T cells and thymic progenitors produced the high day-60 TCRbeta diversity seen in some patients. Reports say that about two months after transplant, the alpha-beta T cells came out of several hundred graft clones that had expanded. T-cell numbers and diversity, one year after transplant, stemmed largely from T cells that were newly produced.

The CDR3 sequence is 12 residues long. From germline, CDR1 is LNHDA and CDR2 SQIVND (reference sequence). V was pared by 6 bases and J by 4 bases, with 10 bases between. It was with unique molecular identifiers that the TCRbeta library was prepared. TCRdb re-derived calls from the PCR reads in MiXCR, one entry per CDR3 protein. The sample carries 530,000 or so distinct CDR3 sequences, 25% to 30% recorded once. The sequenced sample was PBMCs, obtained before TCRalphabeta/CD19-depleted stem cell transplant. The rearrangement joins TRBV19 to TRBJ2-7; no reliable D call. The receptor comes from a boy younger than two with Wiskott-Aldrich syndrome, due to receive a stem cell transplant. This chain's CDR3 is CASSPDPYEQYF. In DNA form, the CDR3 reads TGTGCCAGTAGCCCCGACCCTTACGAGCAGTACTTC.